Listed below are T cell receptor beta chains from one sample, sequenced in a study of Ad26.COV2.S vaccination and SARS-CoV-2 variants. The method was immunoSEQ multiplex PCR; TCRdb's version includes in-frame clones alone and lacks a portion of them. The profile covers 150,000 to 200,000 clones, with around nine tenths appearing a single time and 5% to 7% taken by the ten largest. Sample: peripheral blood, taken after recovery from COVID-19. These receptors were taken from a human donor who had recovered from COVID-19. CDR3s include the opening cysteine and the closing phenylalanine or tryptophan. The D gene is left open where the match is weak. Clone size, where shown, is once, few, many, or a class for clones that have expanded.

CDR3nt: TGTGCCAGCAGTGAAACAAGAGGGGGGGACTATGGCTACACCTTC; CDR3aa: CASSETRGGDYGYTF; v_gene: TRBV25-1; d_gene: .; j_gene: TRBJ1-2; abundance: .
CDR3nt: TGTGCCAGCAGCCAAGTTCGCGAGACCCAGTACTTC; CDR3aa: CASSQVRETQYF; v_gene: TRBV3-1/TRBV3-2; d_gene: .; j_gene: TRBJ2-5; abundance: .
CDR3nt: TGCGCCAGCAGCTTGGCAGGCCTGGATAATACGCAGTATTTT; CDR3aa: CASSLAGLDNTQYF; v_gene: TRBV5-1; d_gene: .; j_gene: TRBJ2-3; abundance: .
CDR3nt: TGTGCCAGCGGGCCCTCGGGACTAGCGGACCGATTAGAGTATTTT; CDR3aa: CASGPSGLADRLEYF; v_gene: TRBV7-9; d_gene: TRBD2; j_gene: TRBJ2-3; abundance: .
CDR3nt: TGCGCCAGCAGCTTGGCCATCAATGAGCAGTTCTTC; CDR3aa: CASSLAINEQFF; v_gene: TRBV5-1; d_gene: .; j_gene: TRBJ2-1; abundance: .
CDR3nt: TGTGCCAGCAGCTTATACGGAGGAAACACTGAAGCTTTCTTT; CDR3aa: CASSLYGGNTEAFF; v_gene: TRBV5-5; d_gene: .; j_gene: TRBJ1-1; abundance: .
CDR3nt: TGTGCCAGTAGTATTTTGGCGGGGGCGCAAACAGATACGCAGTATTTT; CDR3aa: CASSILAGAQTDTQYF; v_gene: TRBV19; d_gene: .; j_gene: TRBJ2-3; abundance: .
CDR3nt: TGTGCCAGCAGCTTAGCGTCGGGGAGCTCCTACAATGAGCAGTTCTTC; CDR3aa: CASSLASGSSYNEQFF; v_gene: TRBV7-2; d_gene: .; j_gene: TRBJ2-1; abundance: once
CDR3nt: TGTGCCAGCAGCACCAGACGGACTAGCGGGAGAGGTGATGAGCAGTTCTTC; CDR3aa: CASSTRRTSGRGDEQFF; v_gene: TRBV7-9; d_gene: TRBD2; j_gene: TRBJ2-1; abundance: .
CDR3nt: TGTGCCAGCAGCTCGGACAGTTATTATGGCTACACCTTC; CDR3aa: CASSSDSYYGYTF; v_gene: TRBV5-4; d_gene: .; j_gene: TRBJ1-2; abundance: .
CDR3nt: TGTGCCAGCAGTTTAGGGACTCCGATCTCCTACGAGCAGTACTTC; CDR3aa: CASSLGTPISYEQYF; v_gene: TRBV27; d_gene: .; j_gene: TRBJ2-7; abundance: .
CDR3nt: TGCAGTGCCAGTGTTTGGACAGGGGAAGGGACCCAGTACTTC; CDR3aa: CSASVWTGEGTQYF; v_gene: TRBV20-1; d_gene: TRBD1; j_gene: TRBJ2-5; abundance: .
CDR3nt: TGTGCCAGCAGTTGGGACAGGGGGGAGACCCAGTACTTC; CDR3aa: CASSWDRGETQYF; v_gene: TRBV5-4; d_gene: TRBD1; j_gene: TRBJ2-5; abundance: .
CDR3nt: TGTGCCAGCAGCTTGGGTACACAAGAGACCCAGTACTTC; CDR3aa: CASSLGTQETQYF; v_gene: TRBV5-6; d_gene: .; j_gene: TRBJ2-5; abundance: once
CDR3nt: TGTGCCAGCAGGCCCGGGGCTAATACAGATACGCAGTATTTT; CDR3aa: CASRPGANTDTQYF; v_gene: TRBV7-9; d_gene: .; j_gene: TRBJ2-3; abundance: .
CDR3nt: TGTGCCAGCAGCGGGCGGGACTTCTACGAGCAGTACTTC; CDR3aa: CASSGRDFYEQYF; v_gene: TRBV12-3/TRBV12-4; d_gene: .; j_gene: TRBJ2-7; abundance: .
CDR3nt: TGTGCCAGCAGCCTCGGCCCCTCTGAAGCTTTCTTT; CDR3aa: CASSLGPSEAFF; v_gene: TRBV7-9; d_gene: .; j_gene: TRBJ1-1; abundance: .
CDR3nt: TGTGCCAGCTCACCACCGGGCGGGGGGACGGAGACCCAGTACTTC; CDR3aa: CASSPPGGGTETQYF; v_gene: TRBV18; d_gene: TRBD2; j_gene: TRBJ2-5; abundance: .
CDR3nt: TGTGCCACCAGCGTTCACAGGGCAGCGACTGAAGCTTTCTTT; CDR3aa: CATSVHRAATEAFF; v_gene: TRBV15; d_gene: .; j_gene: TRBJ1-1; abundance: once
CDR3nt: TGTGCCAGCAGCCAAGATCTGGCGGGCCTTACCACAGATACGCAGTATTTT; CDR3aa: CASSQDLAGLTTDTQYF; v_gene: TRBV3-1/TRBV3-2; d_gene: .; j_gene: TRBJ2-3; abundance: .
CDR3nt: TGTGCCAGCAGCAGCGACAGGGTAGCAGGAAACACCATATATTTT; CDR3aa: CASSSDRVAGNTIYF; v_gene: TRBV2; d_gene: TRBD1; j_gene: TRBJ1-3; abundance: .
CDR3nt: TGTGCCAGCAGTCTACCGGGACAGGGGAGGGATGGCTACACCTTC; CDR3aa: CASSLPGQGRDGYTF; v_gene: TRBV2; d_gene: TRBD1; j_gene: TRBJ1-2; abundance: once
CDR3nt: TGTGCCAGCAGCCTAGGGACTTACAATGAGCAGTTCTTC; CDR3aa: CASSLGTYNEQFF; v_gene: TRBV7-9; d_gene: .; j_gene: TRBJ2-1; abundance: .
CDR3nt: TGCAGTGGTGGGGGGTCGGGCGGCTACACCTTC; CDR3aa: CSGGGSGGYTF; v_gene: TRBV20-1; d_gene: .; j_gene: TRBJ1-2; abundance: .
CDR3nt: TGTGCCAGCAGCCTGGACGAACCCGGGGAGCTGTTTTTT; CDR3aa: CASSLDEPGELFF; v_gene: TRBV7-9; d_gene: .; j_gene: TRBJ2-2; abundance: .
CDR3nt: TGTGCCAGCAGTGAAGTGTGGGGGGAGACCCAGTACTTC; CDR3aa: CASSEVWGETQYF; v_gene: TRBV25-1; d_gene: .; j_gene: TRBJ2-5; abundance: .
CDR3nt: TGTGCCATCAGTGAGTCGGAAGCGAACAAAAACATTCAGTACTTC; CDR3aa: CAISESEANKNIQYF; v_gene: TRBV10-3; d_gene: .; j_gene: TRBJ2-4; abundance: .
CDR3nt: TGTGCCAGCAGTTCGGAGGGGAACACCGGGGAGCTGTTTTTT; CDR3aa: CASSSEGNTGELFF; v_gene: TRBV5-5; d_gene: .; j_gene: TRBJ2-2; abundance: .
CDR3nt: TGTGCCAGCAGCGGCTCCTACACAGATACGCAGTATTTT; CDR3aa: CASSGSYTDTQYF; v_gene: TRBV9; d_gene: .; j_gene: TRBJ2-3; abundance: .